This entry lists 9 T cell receptor beta chains sequenced from one sample in a study of T cell responses to AZD1222 COVID-19 vaccine. Assay: immunoSEQ multiplex PCR; the TCRdb copy retains only in-frame clones and omits some. The repertoire holds 200,000 or so clones, with almost 95% as singletons. Sample: peripheral blood, taken on day 0 of AZD1222 vaccination. Receptors were obtained from an adult in good health.

V usage is TRBV7-6 and J usage is TRBJ1-3, with D hard to call. The CDR3 has 17 amino acids. Germline V gene lookup returns CDR1 SGHVS and CDR2 FNYEAQ. V was trimmed by 1 base and J by 0 bases, leaving 13 bases between them. The CDR3 coding sequence is TGTGCCAGCAGCTTAGTGCGAGGCGAAAGCTCTGGAAACACCATATATTTT. Amino acids: CASSLVRGESSGNTIYF.

This rearrangement joins TRBV20-1 to TRBJ1-1; D not resolved. Between the trimmed V and J ends, which lost 3 bases and 6 bases, there was a span of 11 bases. This CDR3 is 12 amino acids long. Germline CDR1 and CDR2: DFQATT and SNEGSKA (reference sequence). The CDR3 nucleotides are TGCAGTGCTAGTGAGTTACAGCCTGAAGCTTTCTTT. Protein sequence: CSASELQPEAFF.

This clone was detected once. The chain recombines TRBV7-2 with TRBJ2-1; 14 bases align to TRBD2. Germline trimming cut 3 bases from V and 7 bases from J; bases unmatched to any gene: 2. Germline CDR1 and CDR2: SGHTA and FQGNSA. There are 15 residues in the CDR3. In DNA, the CDR3 is TGTGCCAGCAGCTTGGGACTAGCGGGAGTGAATGAGCAGTTCTTC. It yields the protein CASSLGLAGVNEQFF.

The chain uses TRBV19 and TRBJ1-2, with D maybe TRBD1 (5 bases). V lost 0 bases to trimming and J lost 2 bases, with 7 bases between them. CDR1 is LNHDA and CDR2 is SQIVND in the germline V gene (reference sequence). The CDR3 runs 14 residues. Here the CDR3 DNA reads TGTGCCAGTAGTATAGATCGACAGAACTATGGCTACACCTTC. Translated: CASSIDRQNYGYTF.

V usage is TRBV18 and J usage is TRBJ1-5, with TRBD1 matching 7 bases. The CDR3 has 17 residues. The germline V gene encodes CDR1 KGHSH and CDR2 LQKENI. The J segment lost 3 bases and the V segment lost 5 bases, leaving 13 bases of the junction unmatched. For the CDR3, the DNA is TGTGCCAGCTCAACCCTGCGACAGGGATCGGTCAATCAGCCCCAGCATTTT. Its translation: CASSTLRQGSVNQPQHF. The full variable domain, with the rest looked up from reference TRBV18 and TRBJ1-5, is NAGVMQNPRHLVRRRGQEARLRCSPMKGHSHVYWYRQLPEEGLKFMVYLQKENIIDESGMPKERFSAEFPKEGPSILRIQQVVRGDSAAYFCASSTLRQGSVNQPQHFGDGTRLSIL.

This rearrangement joins TRBV6-5 to TRBJ2-1, with TRBD1 identical over 7 bases. The CDR3 loop spans 15 amino acids. Germline CDR1 reads MNHEY; CDR2 reads SVGAGI. Trimming took 6 bases from V and 8 from J; bases not matched to a gene: 13. CDR3 sequence: CASSLTEKGADEQFF. DNA of the CDR3: TGTGCCAGCAGCCTAACGGAGAAGGGGGCGGATGAGCAGTTCTTC.

This clone was counted a few times. V usage is TRBV13 and J usage is TRBJ1-2; TRBD1 matches at 7 bases. The V and J ends lost 2 bases and 9 bases, in that order; junction bases with no gene match: 9. Germline CDR1 and CDR2: PRHDT and FYEKMQ (reference sequence). CDR3 length equals 14 residues. The CDR3 DNA reads as TGTGCCAGCAGCTTAACAGGGGCCGTTTCTAGCTACACCTTC. Its translation: CASSLTGAVSSYTF.

The chain uses TRBV18 and TRBJ2-7; TRBD2 matches at 8 bases. The CDR3 runs 15 residues. The V and J ends lost 3 bases and 6 bases, in that order; junction bases with no gene match: 10. Germline loops: CDR1 KGHSH, CDR2 LQKENI. As DNA, the CDR3 is TGTGCCAGCTCACCCAGGGGTAGCGGGATCCCCGAGCAGTACTTC. It yields the protein CASSPRGSGIPEQYF.

The CDR3 bases are TGTGCCAGCAGTGAAGCGGGGCAGGGGGGTGAAAAACTGTTTTTT. Residues: CASSEAGQGGEKLFF. This chain links TRBV2 with TRBJ1-4; 7 nucleotides align to TRBD1. CDR3 length: 15 amino acids. Germline values: CDR1 SNHLY, CDR2 FYNNEI. The trim removed 0 bases at V and 7 bases at J, leaving 5 bases unmatched.